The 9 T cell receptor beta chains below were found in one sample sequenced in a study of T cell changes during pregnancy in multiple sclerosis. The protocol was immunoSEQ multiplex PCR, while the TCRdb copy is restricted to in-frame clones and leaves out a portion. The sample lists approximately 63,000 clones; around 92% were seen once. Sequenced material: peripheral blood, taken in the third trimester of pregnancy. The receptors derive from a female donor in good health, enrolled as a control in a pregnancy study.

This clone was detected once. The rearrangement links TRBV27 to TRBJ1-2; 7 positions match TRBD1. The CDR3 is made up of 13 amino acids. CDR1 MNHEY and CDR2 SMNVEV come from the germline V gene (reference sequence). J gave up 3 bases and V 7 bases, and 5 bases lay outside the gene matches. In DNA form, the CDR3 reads TGTGCCAGCAAGACAGGGATGGACTATGGCTACACCTTC. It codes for CASKTGMDYGYTF.

The CDR3 DNA sequence: TGTGCCAGCAGCCTACAGGGGACCTATGGCTACACCTTC. Translation: CASSLQGTYGYTF. This chain connects TRBV27 to TRBJ1-2; 7 bases align to TRBD1. Unmatched junction bases numbered 5, after V lost 6 bases and J lost 4 bases. CDR3 size: 13 residues. Germline CDR1 reads MNHEY; CDR2 reads SMNVEV (reference sequence).

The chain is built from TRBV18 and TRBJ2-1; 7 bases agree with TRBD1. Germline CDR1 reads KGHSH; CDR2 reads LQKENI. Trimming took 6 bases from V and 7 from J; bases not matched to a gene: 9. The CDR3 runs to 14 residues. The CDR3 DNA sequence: TGTGCCAGCTCGCAGGACAGGAAATTAAATGAGCAGTTCTTC. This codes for CASSQDRKLNEQFF. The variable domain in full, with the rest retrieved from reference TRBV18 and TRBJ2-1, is NAGVMQNPRHLVRRRGQEARLRCSPMKGHSHVYWYRQLPEEGLKFMVYLQKENIIDESGMPKERFSAEFPKEGPSILRIQQVVRGDSAAYFCASSQDRKLNEQFFGPGTRLTVL.

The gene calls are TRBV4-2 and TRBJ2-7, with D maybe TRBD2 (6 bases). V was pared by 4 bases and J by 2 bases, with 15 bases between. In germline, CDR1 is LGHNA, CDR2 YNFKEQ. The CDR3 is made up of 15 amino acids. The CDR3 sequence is CASSRNGGVTYEQYF. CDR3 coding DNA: TGTGCCAGCAGCCGGAACGGGGGAGTAACCTACGAGCAGTACTTC.

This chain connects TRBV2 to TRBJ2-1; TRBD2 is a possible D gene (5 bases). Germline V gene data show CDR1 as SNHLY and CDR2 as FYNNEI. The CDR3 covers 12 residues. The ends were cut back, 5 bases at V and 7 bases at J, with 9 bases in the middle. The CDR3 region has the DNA TGTGCCAGCAGTCTTTTAGCGAATGAGCAGTTCTTC. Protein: CASSLLANEQFF.

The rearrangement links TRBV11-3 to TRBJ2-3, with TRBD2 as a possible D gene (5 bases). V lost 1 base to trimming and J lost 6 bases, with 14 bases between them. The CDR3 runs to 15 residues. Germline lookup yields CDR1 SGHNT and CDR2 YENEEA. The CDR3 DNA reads TGTGCCAGCAGCTTAGGCTTCGGGGAAGCGGATACGCAGTATTTT. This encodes CASSLGFGEADTQYF.

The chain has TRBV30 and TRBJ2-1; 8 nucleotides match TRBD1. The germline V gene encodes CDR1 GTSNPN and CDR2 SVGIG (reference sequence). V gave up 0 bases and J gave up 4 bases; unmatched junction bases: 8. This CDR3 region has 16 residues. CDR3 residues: CAWSVVRGLVYNEQFF. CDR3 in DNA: TGTGCCTGGAGTGTAGTCAGGGGGCTGGTTTACAATGAGCAGTTCTTC.

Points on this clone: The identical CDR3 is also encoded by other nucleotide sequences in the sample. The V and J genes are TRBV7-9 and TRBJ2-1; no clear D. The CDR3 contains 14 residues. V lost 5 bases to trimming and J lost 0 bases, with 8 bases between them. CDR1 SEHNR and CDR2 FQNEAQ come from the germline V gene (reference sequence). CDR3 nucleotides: TGTGCCAGCAGCCCCTCTAGCTCCTACAATGAGCAGTTCTTC. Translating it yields CASSPSSSYNEQFF.

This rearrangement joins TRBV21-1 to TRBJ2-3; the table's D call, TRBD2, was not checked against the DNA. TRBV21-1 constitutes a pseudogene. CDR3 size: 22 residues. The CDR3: CASSNMTMRLAGGPVQPDTQYF. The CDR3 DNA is TGTGCCAGCAGCAATATGACCATGCGACTAGCGGGAGGGCCGGTCCAGCCAGATACGCAGTATTTT.